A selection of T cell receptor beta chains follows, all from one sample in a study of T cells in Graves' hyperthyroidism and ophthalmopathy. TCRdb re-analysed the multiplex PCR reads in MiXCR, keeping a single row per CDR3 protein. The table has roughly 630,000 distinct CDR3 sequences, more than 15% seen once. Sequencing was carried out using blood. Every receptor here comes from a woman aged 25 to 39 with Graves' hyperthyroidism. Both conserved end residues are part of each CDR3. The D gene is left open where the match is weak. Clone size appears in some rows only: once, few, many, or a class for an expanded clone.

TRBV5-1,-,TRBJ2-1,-,CASSLGHGVARGYNEQFF,TGCGCCAGCAGCTTGGGCCATGGAGTAGCCAGGGGATACAATGAGCAGTTCTTC
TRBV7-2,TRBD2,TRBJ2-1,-,CASSLIGLAVYNEQFF,TGTGCCAGCAGCTTAATCGGACTAGCGGTCTACAATGAGCAGTTCTTC
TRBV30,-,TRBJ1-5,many,CAWAQAINQPQHF,TGTGCCTGGGCACAGGCTATCAATCAGCCCCAGCATTTT
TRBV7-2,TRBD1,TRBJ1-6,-,CASSFQTGTGPSPLHF,TGTGCCAGCAGCTTCCAAACCGGGACAGGGCCCTCACCCCTCCACTTT
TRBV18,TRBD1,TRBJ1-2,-,CASPPGQPIYGYTF,TGTGCCAGCCCGCCGGGACAGCCCATCTATGGCTACACCTTC
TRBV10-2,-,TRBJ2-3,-,CASSKVTGTDTQYF,TGCGCCAGCAGCAAAGTGACGGGAACAGATACGCAGTATTTT
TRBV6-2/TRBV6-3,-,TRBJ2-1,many,CASSYEYGSWYYNEQFF,TGTGCCAGCAGTTACGAATACGGGAGTTGGTACTACAATGAGCAGTTCTTC
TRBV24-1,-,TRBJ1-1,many,CATSDRVPPRTTEAFF,TGTGCCACCAGTGACCGGGTCCCCCCGAGGACCACTGAAGCTTTCTTT
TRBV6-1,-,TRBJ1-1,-,CASRISSEKMNTEAFF,TGTGCCAGCAGGATCTCGTCAGAGAAGATGAACACTGAAGCTTTCTTT
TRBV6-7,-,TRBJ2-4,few,CASSYSKDAKNIQYF,TGTGCCAGCAGTTACTCTAAGGATGCCAAAAACATTCAGTACTTC